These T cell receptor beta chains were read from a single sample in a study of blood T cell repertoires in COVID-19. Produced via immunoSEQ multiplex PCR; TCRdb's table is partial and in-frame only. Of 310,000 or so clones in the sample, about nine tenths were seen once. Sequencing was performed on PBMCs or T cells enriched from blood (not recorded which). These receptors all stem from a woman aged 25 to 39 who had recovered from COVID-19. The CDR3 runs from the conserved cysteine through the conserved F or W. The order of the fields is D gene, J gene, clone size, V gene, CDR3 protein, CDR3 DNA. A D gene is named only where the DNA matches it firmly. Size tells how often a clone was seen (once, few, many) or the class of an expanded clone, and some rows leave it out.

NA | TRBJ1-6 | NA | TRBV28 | CASSFLQGNNSPLHF | TGTGCCAGCAGTTTCCTACAGGGCAATAATTCACCCCTCCACTTT
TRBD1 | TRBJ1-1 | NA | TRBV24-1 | CATSDGQGPGGTEAFF | TGTGCCACCAGTGATGGACAGGGACCGGGGGGCACTGAAGCTTTCTTT
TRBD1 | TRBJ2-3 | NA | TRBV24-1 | CATSDSGTATDTQYF | TGTGCCACCAGTGATTCTGGGACAGCCACAGATACGCAGTATTTT
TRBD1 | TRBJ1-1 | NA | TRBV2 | CASREEDRGRTAFF | TGTGCCAGCAGGGAGGAGGACAGGGGGCGAACAGCTTTCTTT
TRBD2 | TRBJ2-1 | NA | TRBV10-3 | CAISGGTSSYNEQFF | TGTGCCATCAGTGGAGGGACTAGCTCCTACAATGAGCAGTTCTTC
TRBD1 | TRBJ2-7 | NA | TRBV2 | CASRPGTGAYEQYF | TGTGCCAGCAGGCCCGGGACAGGGGCCTACGAGCAGTACTTC
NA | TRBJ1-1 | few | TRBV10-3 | CAISVSHTMNTEAFF | TGTGCCATCAGTGTTTCTCATACAATGAACACTGAAGCTTTCTTT
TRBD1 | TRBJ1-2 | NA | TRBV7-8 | CASSFNRGGYTF | TGTGCCAGCAGCTTTAACAGGGGAGGCTACACCTTC
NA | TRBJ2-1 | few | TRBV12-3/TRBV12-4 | CASSLSQFNEQFF | TGTGCCAGCAGTTTGTCCCAATTCAATGAGCAGTTCTTC
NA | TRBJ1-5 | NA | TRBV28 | CASSLNRQGSYQPQHF | TGTGCCAGCAGTTTAAACCGCCAGGGGTCATATCAGCCCCAGCATTTT
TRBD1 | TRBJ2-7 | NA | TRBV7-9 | CASSYGQGAFHEQYF | TGTGCCAGCAGCTACGGACAGGGGGCGTTCCACGAGCAGTACTTC
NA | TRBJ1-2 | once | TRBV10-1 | CASSETGSYGYTF | TGCGCCAGCAGTGAGACGGGAAGCTATGGCTACACCTTC
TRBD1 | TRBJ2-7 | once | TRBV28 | CASSLVITGDEQYF | TGTGCCAGCAGTTTAGTTATAACAGGGGATGAGCAGTACTTC
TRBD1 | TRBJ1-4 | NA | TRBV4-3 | CASSRGQGAFSEKLFF | TGCGCCAGCAGCCGAGGACAGGGGGCTTTTAGTGAAAAACTGTTTTTT
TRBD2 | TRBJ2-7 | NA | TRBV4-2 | CASSQGTSGYEQYF | TGTGCCAGCAGCCAAGGGACTAGCGGCTACGAGCAGTACTTC
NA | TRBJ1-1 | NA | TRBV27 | CASSLSRNTEAFF | TGTGCCAGCAGTTTATCCAGGAACACTGAAGCTTTCTTT
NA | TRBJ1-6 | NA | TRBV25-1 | CASSEWRLNSPLHF | TGTGCCAGCAGTGAATGGAGGCTCAATTCACCCCTCCACTTT
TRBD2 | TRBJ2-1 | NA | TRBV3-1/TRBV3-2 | CASSQDWGRVFSGGYNEQFF | TGTGCCAGCAGCCAAGATTGGGGCAGAGTTTTTTCGGGGGGTTACAATGAGCAGTTCTTC
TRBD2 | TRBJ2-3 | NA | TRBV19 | CASSKGLAGADTQYF | TGTGCCAGTAGTAAGGGACTAGCTGGCGCAGATACGCAGTATTTT
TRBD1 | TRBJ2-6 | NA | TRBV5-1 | CASSLQGADGANVLTF | TGCGCCAGCAGCTTACAGGGGGCAGATGGGGCCAACGTCCTGACTTTC
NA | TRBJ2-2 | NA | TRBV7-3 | CASSLNTGELFF | TGTGCCAGCAGCCTGAACACCGGGGAGCTGTTTTTT
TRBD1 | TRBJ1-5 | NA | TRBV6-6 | CASSARTGDSNQPQHF | TGTGCCAGCAGTGCCAGGACAGGAGATAGCAATCAGCCCCAGCATTTT
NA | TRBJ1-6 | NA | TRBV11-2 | CASSLQRSGANNSPLHF | TGTGCCAGCAGCTTACAAAGGTCCGGAGCCAATAATTCACCCCTCCACTTT
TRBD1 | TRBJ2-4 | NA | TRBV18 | CASSPPGQEHIQYF | TGTGCCAGCTCCCCCCCGGGACAGGAACACATTCAGTACTTC
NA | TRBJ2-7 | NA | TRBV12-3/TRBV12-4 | CASSTGYEQYF | TGTGCCAGCAGCACAGGGTACGAGCAGTACTTC
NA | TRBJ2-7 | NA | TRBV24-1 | CATSDSTGLRSEQYF | TGTGCCACCAGTGATTCAACAGGGCTGCGATCCGAGCAGTACTTC
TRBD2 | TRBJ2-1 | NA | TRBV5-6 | CASSRRAGGPNEQFF | TGTGCCAGCAGCCGGAGGGCGGGAGGGCCCAATGAGCAGTTCTTC
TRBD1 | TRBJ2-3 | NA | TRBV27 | CASSTRSQGVVSTDTQYF | TGTGCCAGCAGTACGAGGAGCCAGGGGGTCGTAAGCACAGATACGCAGTATTTT
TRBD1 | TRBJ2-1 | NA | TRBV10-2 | CASSPKSRTGGDEQFF | TGCGCCAGCAGCCCTAAAAGCCGGACAGGGGGGGATGAGCAGTTCTTC
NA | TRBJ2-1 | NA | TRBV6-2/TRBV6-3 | CASSYSTGVAGSYNEQFF | TGTGCCAGCAGTTACTCGACGGGAGTGGCGGGCTCCTACAATGAGCAGTTCTTC
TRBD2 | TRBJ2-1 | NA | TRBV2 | CASSPTPSSGRANEQFF | TGTGCCAGCAGCCCCACCCCTTCTAGCGGGAGGGCCAATGAGCAGTTCTTC
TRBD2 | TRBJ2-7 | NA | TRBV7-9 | CASSPQSLSTSGVTYEQYF | TGTGCCAGCAGCCCCCAGAGTCTATCCACTAGCGGGGTAACCTACGAGCAGTACTTC
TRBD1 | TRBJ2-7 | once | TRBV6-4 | CARRTGPDLENEQYF | TGTGCCAGAAGGACAGGTCCTGACTTGGAAAACGAGCAGTACTTC
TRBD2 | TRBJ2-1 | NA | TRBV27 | CASSLFSSGRYNEQFF | TGTGCCAGCAGTTTATTTTCTAGCGGGCGCTACAATGAGCAGTTCTTC
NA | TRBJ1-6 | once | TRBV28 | CASSPPSQVSPLHF | TGTGCCAGCAGTCCCCCCTCACAGGTTTCACCCCTCCACTTT
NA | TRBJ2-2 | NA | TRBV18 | CASSPPSTGELFF | TGTGCCAGCTCACCACCGAGTACCGGGGAGCTGTTTTTT
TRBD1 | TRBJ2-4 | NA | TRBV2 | CARVDRAKNIQYF | TGTGCCAGGGTGGACAGGGCCAAAAACATTCAGTACTTC
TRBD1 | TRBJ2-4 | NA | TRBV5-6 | CASSYGQGLNIQYF | TGTGCCAGCAGCTATGGACAGGGGTTAAACATTCAGTACTTC
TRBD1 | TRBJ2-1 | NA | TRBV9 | CASSFSGTGSNDEQFF | TGTGCCAGCAGCTTTTCCGGGACAGGGAGTAATGATGAGCAGTTCTTC
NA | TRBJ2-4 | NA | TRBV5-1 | CASSLGEFQNIQYF | TGCGCCAGCAGCTTGGGGGAGTTCCAAAACATTCAGTACTTC
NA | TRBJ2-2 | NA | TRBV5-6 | CASSLGLRGTGELFF | TGTGCCAGCAGCTTGGGTTTGCGGGGCACCGGGGAGCTGTTTTTT
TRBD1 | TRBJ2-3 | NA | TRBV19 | CASSSGQGGADTQYF | TGTGCCAGTAGTTCGGGACAGGGGGGCGCAGATACGCAGTATTTT
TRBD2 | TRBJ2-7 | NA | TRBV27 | CASSQLTSGNYEQYF | TGTGCCAGCAGCCAATTGACTAGCGGGAACTACGAGCAGTACTTC
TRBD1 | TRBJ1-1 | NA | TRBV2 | CASRGTAINTEAFF | TGTGCCAGCAGAGGGACAGCGATTAACACTGAAGCTTTCTTT
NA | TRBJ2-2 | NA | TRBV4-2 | CASSRGQNTGELFF | TGTGCCAGCAGCCGGGGACAGAACACCGGGGAGCTGTTTTTT
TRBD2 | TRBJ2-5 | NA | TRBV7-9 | CASSPWTSGIQETQYF | TGTGCCAGCAGCCCGTGGACTAGCGGGATACAAGAGACCCAGTACTTC
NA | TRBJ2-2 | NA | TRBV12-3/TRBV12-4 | CASRPQGTGELFF | TGTGCCAGCAGACCCCAGGGTACCGGGGAGCTGTTTTTT
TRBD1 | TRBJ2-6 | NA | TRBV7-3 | CASSPRGTGPHSGANVLTF | TGTGCCAGCAGCCCTAGGGGGACAGGACCTCACTCTGGGGCCAACGTCCTGACTTTC
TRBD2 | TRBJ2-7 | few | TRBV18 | CASSPGTGLAGGLSYEQYF | TGTGCCAGCTCACCAGGGACAGGTCTAGCGGGAGGGCTTTCCTACGAGCAGTACTTC
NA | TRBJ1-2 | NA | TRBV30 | CAWSLRGTVYGYTF | TGTGCCTGGAGTCTAAGGGGTACCGTCTATGGCTACACCTTC
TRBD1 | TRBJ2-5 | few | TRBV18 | CASSPTGGETQYF | TGTGCCAGCTCACCGACAGGGGGAGAGACCCAGTACTTC
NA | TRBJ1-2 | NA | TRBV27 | CASSLRFGGGFGGYTF | TGTGCCAGCAGTTTAAGATTCGGCGGGGGTTTCGGTGGCTACACCTTC
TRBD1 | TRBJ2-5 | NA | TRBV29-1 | CSVATGGQETQYF | TGCAGCGTCGCGACAGGGGGCCAAGAGACCCAGTACTTC